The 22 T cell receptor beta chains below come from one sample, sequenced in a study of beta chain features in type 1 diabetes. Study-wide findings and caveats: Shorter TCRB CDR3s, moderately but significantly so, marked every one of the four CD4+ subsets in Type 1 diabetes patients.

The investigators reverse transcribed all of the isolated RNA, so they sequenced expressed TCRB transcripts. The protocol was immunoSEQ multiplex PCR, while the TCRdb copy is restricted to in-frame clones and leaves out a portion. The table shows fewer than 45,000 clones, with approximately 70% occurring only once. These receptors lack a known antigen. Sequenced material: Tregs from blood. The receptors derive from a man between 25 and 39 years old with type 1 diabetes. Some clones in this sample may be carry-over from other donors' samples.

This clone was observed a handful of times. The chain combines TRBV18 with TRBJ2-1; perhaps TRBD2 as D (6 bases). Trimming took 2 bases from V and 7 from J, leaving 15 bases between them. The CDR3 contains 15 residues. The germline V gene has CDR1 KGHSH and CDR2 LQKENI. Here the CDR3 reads CASSPVEGGGNEQFF. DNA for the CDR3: TGTGCCAGCTCACCAGTGGAGGGTGGTGGGAATGAGCAGTTCTTC.

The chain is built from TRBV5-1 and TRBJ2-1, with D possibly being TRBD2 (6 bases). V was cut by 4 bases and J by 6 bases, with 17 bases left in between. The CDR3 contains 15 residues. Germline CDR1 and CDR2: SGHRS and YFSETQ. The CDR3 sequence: CASSPGLSSGNEQFF. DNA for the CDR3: TGCGCCAGCAGCCCGGGACTTTCCTCCGGCAATGAGCAGTTCTTC.

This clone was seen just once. The DNA of the CDR3 is TGTGCCAGCAGCTTATCTCTAGCGAGCACAGATACGCAGTATTTT. Its translation: CASSLSLASTDTQYF. The chain joins TRBV7-2 to TRBJ2-3; a weak D match, TRBD2 (6 bases). Trimming stripped 2 bases from V and 0 bases from J, with 9 bases between. Germline V CDR1 and CDR2: SGHTA, FQGNSA. The CDR3 is 15 residues long.

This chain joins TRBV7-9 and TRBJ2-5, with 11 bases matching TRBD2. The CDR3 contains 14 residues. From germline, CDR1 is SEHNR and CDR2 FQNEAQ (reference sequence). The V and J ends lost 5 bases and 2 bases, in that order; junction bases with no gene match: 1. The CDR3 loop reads CASSRTSGQETQYF. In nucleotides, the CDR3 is TGTGCCAGCAGCCGGACTAGCGGGCAAGAGACCCAGTACTTC.

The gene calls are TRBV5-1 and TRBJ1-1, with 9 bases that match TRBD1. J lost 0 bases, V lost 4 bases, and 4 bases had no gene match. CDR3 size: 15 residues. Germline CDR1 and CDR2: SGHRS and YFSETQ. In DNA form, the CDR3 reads TGCGCCAGCAGCCCGGGACAGGGCTTGAACACTGAAGCTTTCTTT. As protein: CASSPGQGLNTEAFF.

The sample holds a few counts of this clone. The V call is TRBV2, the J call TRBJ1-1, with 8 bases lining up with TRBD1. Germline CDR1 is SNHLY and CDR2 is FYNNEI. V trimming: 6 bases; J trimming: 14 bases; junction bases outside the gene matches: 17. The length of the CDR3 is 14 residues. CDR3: CASRYRDRIRYKFF. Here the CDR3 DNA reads TGTGCCAGCAGGTACCGGGACAGGATCCGTTATAAGTTCTTT.

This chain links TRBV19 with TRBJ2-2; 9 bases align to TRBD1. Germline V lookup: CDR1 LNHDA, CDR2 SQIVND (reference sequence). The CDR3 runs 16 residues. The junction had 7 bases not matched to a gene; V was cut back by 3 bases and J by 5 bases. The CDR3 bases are TGTGCCAGTAGTATGATAAGGACAGGGGAGACCGGGGAGCTGTTTTTT. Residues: CASSMIRTGETGELFF.

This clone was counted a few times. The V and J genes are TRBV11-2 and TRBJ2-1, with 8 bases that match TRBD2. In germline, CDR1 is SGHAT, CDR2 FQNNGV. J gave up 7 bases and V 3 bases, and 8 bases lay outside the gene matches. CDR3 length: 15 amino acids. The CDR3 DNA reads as TGTGCCAGCAGCTTTGCGGCTAGCGGGCATAATGAGCAGTTCTTC. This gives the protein CASSFAASGHNEQFF.

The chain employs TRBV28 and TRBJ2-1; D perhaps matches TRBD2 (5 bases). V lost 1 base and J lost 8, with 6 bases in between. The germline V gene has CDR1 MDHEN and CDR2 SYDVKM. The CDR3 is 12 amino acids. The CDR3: CASSLLEDEQFF. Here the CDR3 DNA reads TGTGCCAGCAGTTTATTGGAGGATGAGCAGTTCTTC.

CDR3 residues: CASRSTGYSGANVLTF. The CDR3 DNA is TGTGCCAGTAGGTCGACAGGTTACTCTGGGGCCAACGTCCTGACTTTC. This chain joins TRBV19 and TRBJ2-6, with D maybe TRBD1 (6 bases). CDR3 length equals 16 residues. The germline V gene has CDR1 LNHDA and CDR2 SQIVND (reference sequence). Trimming left V 6 bases short and J 0 bases short, with 12 bases between.

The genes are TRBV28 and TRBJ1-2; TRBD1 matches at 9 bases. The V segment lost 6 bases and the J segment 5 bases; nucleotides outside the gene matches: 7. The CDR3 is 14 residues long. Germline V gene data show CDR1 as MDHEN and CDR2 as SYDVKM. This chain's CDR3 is CASSGTGSGYGYTF. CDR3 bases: TGTGCCAGCAGCGGGACAGGGAGTGGGTATGGCTACACCTTC.

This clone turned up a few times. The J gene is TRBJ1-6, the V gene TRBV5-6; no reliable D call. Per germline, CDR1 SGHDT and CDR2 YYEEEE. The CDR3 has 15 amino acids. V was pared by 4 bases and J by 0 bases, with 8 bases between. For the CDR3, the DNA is TGTGCCAGCAGCCGACGGAGCTCCTATAATTCACCCCTCCACTTT. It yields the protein CASSRRSSYNSPLHF.

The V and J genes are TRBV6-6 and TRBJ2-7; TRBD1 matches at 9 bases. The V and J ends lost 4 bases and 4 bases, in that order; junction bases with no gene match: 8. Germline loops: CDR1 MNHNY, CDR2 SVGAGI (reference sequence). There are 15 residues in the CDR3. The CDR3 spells CASSLPGQGVYEQYF. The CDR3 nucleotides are TGTGCCAGCAGTTTGCCGGGACAGGGTGTATACGAGCAGTACTTC.

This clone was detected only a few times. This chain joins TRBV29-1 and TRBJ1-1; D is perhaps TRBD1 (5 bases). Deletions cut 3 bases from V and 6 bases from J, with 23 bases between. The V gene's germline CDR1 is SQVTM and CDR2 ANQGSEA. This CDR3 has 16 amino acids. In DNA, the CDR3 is TGCAGCGTTGAGAGCAGGGTCGATCGGGTCGTGGCTGAAGCTTTCTTT. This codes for CSVESRVDRVVAEAFF.

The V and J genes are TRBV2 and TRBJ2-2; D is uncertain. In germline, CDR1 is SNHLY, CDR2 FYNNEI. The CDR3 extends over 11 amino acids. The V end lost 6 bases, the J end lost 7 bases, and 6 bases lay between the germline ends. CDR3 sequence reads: CASRADGELFF. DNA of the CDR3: TGTGCCAGCAGGGCAGACGGGGAGCTGTTTTTT.

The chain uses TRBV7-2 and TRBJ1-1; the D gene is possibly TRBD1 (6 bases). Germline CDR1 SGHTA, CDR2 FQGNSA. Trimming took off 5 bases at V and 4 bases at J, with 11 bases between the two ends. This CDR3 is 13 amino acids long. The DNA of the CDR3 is TGTGCCAGCAGCACACAACAGGGCACTGAAGCTTTCTTT. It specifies CASSTQQGTEAFF. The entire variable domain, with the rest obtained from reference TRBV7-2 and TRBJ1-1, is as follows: GAGVSQSPSNKVTEKGKDVELRCDPISGHTALYWYRQSLGQGLEFLIYFQGNSAPDKSGLPSDRFSAERTGGSVSTLTIQRTQQEDSAVYLCASSTQQGTEAFFGQGTRLTVV.

The CDR3 DNA reads TGCAGCGTTAATGTCATCAACAATGAGCAGTTCTTC. It encodes CSVNVINNEQFF. This sequence joins TRBV29-1 and TRBJ2-1, with D uncertain. Germline loops: CDR1 SQVTM, CDR2 ANQGSEA. CDR3 size: 12 residues. V lost 5 bases and J 5 bases, leaving 10 bases between the germline ends.

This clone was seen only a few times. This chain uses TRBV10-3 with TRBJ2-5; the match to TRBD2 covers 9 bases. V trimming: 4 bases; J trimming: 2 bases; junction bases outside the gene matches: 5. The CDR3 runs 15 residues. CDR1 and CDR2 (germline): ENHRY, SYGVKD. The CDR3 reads CAISGIAGDQETQYF. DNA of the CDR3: TGTGCCATCAGTGGGATAGCGGGGGATCAAGAGACCCAGTACTTC.

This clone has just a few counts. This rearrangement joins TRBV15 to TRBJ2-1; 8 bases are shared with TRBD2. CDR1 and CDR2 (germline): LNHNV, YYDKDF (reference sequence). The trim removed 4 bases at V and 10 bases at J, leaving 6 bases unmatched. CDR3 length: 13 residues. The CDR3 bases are TGTGCCACCAGCACCGGGACTAGAATAGAGCAGTTCTTC. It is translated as CATSTGTRIEQFF.

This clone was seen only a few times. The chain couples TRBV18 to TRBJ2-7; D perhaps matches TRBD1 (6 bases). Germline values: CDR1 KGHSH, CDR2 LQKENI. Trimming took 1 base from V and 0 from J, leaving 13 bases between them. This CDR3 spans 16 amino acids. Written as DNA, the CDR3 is TGTGCCAGCTCACCACTCGTAAGGGGGTCCTCCTACGAGCAGTACTTC. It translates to CASSPLVRGSSYEQYF.

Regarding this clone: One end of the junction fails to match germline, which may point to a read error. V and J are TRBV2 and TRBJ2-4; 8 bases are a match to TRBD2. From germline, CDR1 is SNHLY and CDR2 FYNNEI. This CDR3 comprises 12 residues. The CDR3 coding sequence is TGTGTCAGCGGGGGAGCGGGAAACATTCAGTACTTC. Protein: CVSGGAGNIQYF. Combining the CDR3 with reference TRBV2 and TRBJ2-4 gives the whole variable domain EPEVTQTPSHQVTQMGQEVILRCVPISNHLYFYWYRQILGQKVEFLVSFYNNEISEKSEIFDDQFSVERPDGSNFTLKIRSTKLEDSAMYFCVSGGAGNIQYFGAGTRLSVL.

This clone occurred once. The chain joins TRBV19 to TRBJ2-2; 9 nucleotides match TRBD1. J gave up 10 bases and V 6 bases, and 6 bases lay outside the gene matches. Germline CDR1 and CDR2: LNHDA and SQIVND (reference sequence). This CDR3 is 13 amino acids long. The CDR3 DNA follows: TGTGCCAGTAGCGACAGGGGGGGACTGGAGCTGTTTTTT. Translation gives CASSDRGGLELFF.